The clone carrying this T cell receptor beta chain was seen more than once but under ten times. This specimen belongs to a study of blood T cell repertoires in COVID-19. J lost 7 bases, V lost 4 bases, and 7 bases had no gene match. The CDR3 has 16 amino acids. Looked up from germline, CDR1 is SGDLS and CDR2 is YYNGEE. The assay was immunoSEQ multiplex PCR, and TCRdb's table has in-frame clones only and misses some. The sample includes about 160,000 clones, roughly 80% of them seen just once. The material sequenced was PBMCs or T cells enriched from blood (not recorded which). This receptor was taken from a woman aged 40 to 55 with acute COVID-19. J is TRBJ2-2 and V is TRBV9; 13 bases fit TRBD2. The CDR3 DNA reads TGTGCCAGCAGCCTCGAGGGGACTAGCGGGGTCGGGGAGCTGTTTTTT. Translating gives CASSLEGTSGVGELFF.